One and the same sample provided the 5 T cell receptor beta chains below, sequenced in a study of brain metastases from non-small cell lung cancer. Sequenced by immunoSEQ multiplex PCR; TCRdb stores in-frame clones only, minus some. The sample records a few thousand clones, 85% being singletons. The sequenced sample consisted of primary lung tumor tissue. The receptors derive from a donor aged 40 or older with non-small cell lung cancer.

The rearrangement links TRBV28 to TRBJ2-3, with TRBD2 identical over 7 bases. With 3 bases clipped from V and 2 bases from J, the junction kept 8 bases outside the gene matches. The CDR3 has 16 residues. Germline CDR1 MDHEN, CDR2 SYDVKM. The CDR3 region has the DNA TGTGCCAGCAGTTTTGGGGCTAGCGGACCCACAGATACGCAGTATTTT. Protein: CASSFGASGPTDTQYF.

The chain employs TRBV24-1 and TRBJ2-1; no reliable D call. The germline V and J ends were trimmed by 5 bases and 9 bases, with 7 bases remaining between them. The CDR3 consists of 11 residues. Germline V gene lookup returns CDR1 KGHDR and CDR2 SFDVKD. The chain's CDR3 is CATSAVSEQFF. The DNA for the CDR3 is TGTGCCACCAGTGCCGTAAGTGAGCAGTTCTTC.

The rearrangement uses TRBV28 and TRBJ1-2, with D possibly being TRBD1 (6 bases). CDR1 and CDR2 (germline): MDHEN, SYDVKM. The CDR3 extends over 15 amino acids. V lost 3 bases and J lost 4, with 15 bases in between. CDR3 amino acids: CASSFSGAHSYGYTF. CDR3 bases: TGTGCCAGCAGTTTCTCGGGGGCGCATAGCTATGGCTACACCTTC.

This sequence joins TRBV6-5 and TRBJ2-7; perhaps TRBD2 as D (6 bases). Between the trimmed V and J ends, which lost 5 bases and 3 bases, there was a span of 8 bases. Germline V gene lookup returns CDR1 MNHEY and CDR2 SVGAGI. This CDR3 is built from 12 residues. The chain's CDR3 is CASSRGVYEQYF. The CDR3 DNA reads TGTGCCAGCAGTCGCGGGGTCTACGAGCAGTACTTC.

V and J are TRBV27 and TRBJ2-3; maybe TRBD2 (7 bases). The V gene lost 10 bases and the J gene lost 1 base, with 24 bases spanning the gap. CDR3 length: 17 amino acids. Per germline, CDR1 MNHEY and CDR2 SMNVEV (reference sequence). The CDR3 nucleotides are TGTGCCACCTCTTCGATTCGGGGGGCGGGGGGCACAGATACGCAGTATTTT. This gives the protein CATSSIRGAGGTDTQYF.